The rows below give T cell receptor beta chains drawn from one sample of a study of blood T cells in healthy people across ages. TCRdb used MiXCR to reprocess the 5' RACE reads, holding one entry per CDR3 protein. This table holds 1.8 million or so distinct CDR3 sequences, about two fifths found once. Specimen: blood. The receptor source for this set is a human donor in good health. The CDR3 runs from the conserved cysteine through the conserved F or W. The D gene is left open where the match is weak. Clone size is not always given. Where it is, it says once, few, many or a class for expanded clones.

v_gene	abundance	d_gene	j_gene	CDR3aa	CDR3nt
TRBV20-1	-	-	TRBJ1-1	CSAHLTDTEAFF	TGCAGCGCACACCTAACGGACACTGAAGCTTTCTTT
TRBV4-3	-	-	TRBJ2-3	CASSQDLRDTDTQYF	TGCGCCAGCAGCCAAGATCTACGGGATACAGATACGCAGTATTTT
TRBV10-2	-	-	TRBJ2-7	CASKEQGLYEQYF	TGCGCCAGCAAAGAACAGGGTTTGTACGAGCAGTACTTC
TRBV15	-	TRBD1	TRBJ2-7	CATSRDAPDRGLGSYEQYF	TGTGCCACCAGCAGAGATGCACCGGACAGGGGGCTTGGATCCTACGAGCAGTACTTC
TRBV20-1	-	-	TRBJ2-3	CSAVEDTQYF	TGCAGTGCTGTAGAAGATACGCAGTATTTT
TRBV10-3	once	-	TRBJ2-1	CAISVDLVRAQFF	TGTGCCATCAGTGTGGATCTCGTCCGAGCGCAGTTCTTC
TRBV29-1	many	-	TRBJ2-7	CSAWTDYEQYF	TGCAGCGCCTGGACTGATTACGAGCAGTACTTC
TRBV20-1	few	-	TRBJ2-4	CSARSGALAKNIQYF	TGCAGTGCTAGATCGGGGGCCTTAGCCAAAAACATTCAGTACTTC
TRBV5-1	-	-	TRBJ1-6	CASSTGRIGGSPLHF	TGCGCCAGCAGCACCGGACGGATTGGAGGTTCACCCCTCCACTTT
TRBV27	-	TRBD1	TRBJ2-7	CATARDRGRLLTPTYEQYF	TGTGCCACCGCCCGGGACAGGGGGCGGCTTCTGACACCTACCTACGAGCAGTACTTC
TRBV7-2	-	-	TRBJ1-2	CASSLYRDSAGYTF	TGTGCCAGCAGCTTATACAGGGACTCTGCTGGCTACACCTTC
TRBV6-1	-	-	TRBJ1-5	CASRAFTADSNQPQHF	TGTGCCAGCAGGGCATTCACAGCCGATAGCAATCAGCCCCAGCATTTT
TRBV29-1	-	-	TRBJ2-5	CSVTGETQYF	TGCAGCGTTACAGGAGAGACCCAGTACTTC
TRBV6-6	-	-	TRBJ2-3	CASSKETDTQYF	TGTGCCAGCAGTAAGGAGACCGATACGCAGTATTTT
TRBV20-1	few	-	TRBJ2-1	CSARELAFTYNEQFF	TGCAGTGCTAGAGAACTAGCATTCACCTACAATGAGCAGTTCTTC
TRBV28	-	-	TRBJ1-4	CASSLASSTNEKLFF	TGTGCCAGCAGTTTAGCATCCTCAACTAATGAAAAACTGTTTTTT
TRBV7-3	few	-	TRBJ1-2	CASSPGLHYGYTF	TGTGCCAGCAGCCCAGGGCTTCACTATGGCTACACCTTC
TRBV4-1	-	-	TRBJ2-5	CASSQAGRETQYF	TGCGCCAGCAGCCAAGCAGGGAGAGAGACCCAGTACTTC
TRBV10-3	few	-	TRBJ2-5	CAISEPGTPQETQYF	TGTGCCATCAGTGAGCCCGGGACTCCTCAAGAGACCCAGTACTTC
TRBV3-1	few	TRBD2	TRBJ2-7	CASSRTGTRGYEQYF	TGTGCCAGCAGCCGAACCGGGACTAGGGGCTACGAGCAGTACTTC
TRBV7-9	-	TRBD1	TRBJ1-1	CASSLLDRDILSMNTEAFF	TGTGCCAGCAGCTTATTGGACAGGGACATTTTATCAATGAACACTGAAGCTTTCTTT
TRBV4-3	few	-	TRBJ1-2	CASSPDRVDGWYYGYTF	TGCGCCAGCAGCCCCGACCGGGTGGACGGATGGTACTATGGCTACACCTTC
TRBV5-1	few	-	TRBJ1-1	CASTRGEMNTEAFF	TGCGCCAGCACCCGCGGGGAGATGAACACTGAAGCTTTCTTT
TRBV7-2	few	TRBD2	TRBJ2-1	CASSPKTSGGYNNEQFF	TGTGCCAGCAGCCCTAAGACTAGCGGGGGGTACAATAATGAGCAGTTCTTC
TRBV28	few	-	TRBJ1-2	CASSPPSVSNYGYTF	TGTGCCAGCAGTCCTCCAAGTGTATCTAACTATGGCTACACCTTC